Below are 21 T cell receptor beta chains sequenced from a single sample in a study of T cell responses to AZD1222 COVID-19 vaccine. Libraries were prepared by immunoSEQ multiplex PCR; TCRdb keeps only in-frame clonotypes and omits some of them. In the table there are roughly 130,000 clones, less than 95% of which are singletons. Here the sequenced sample was peripheral blood, taken 28 days after the second dose of the MenACWY control vaccine. The receptors originated from an adult who received the MenACWY meningococcal vaccine as a control.

The rearrangement links TRBV7-9 to TRBJ2-1, with a possible D match to TRBD2 (6 bases). This CDR3 has 12 amino acids. Germline CDR1 is SEHNR and CDR2 is FQNEAQ (reference sequence). The V end lost 0 bases, the J end lost 10 bases, and 7 bases lay between the germline ends. The CDR3 DNA sequence: TGTGCCAGCAGCTTAGCAGGACTAGAGCAGTTCTTC. Its protein is CASSLAGLEQFF.

The chain employs TRBV3-1 (or the pseudogene TRBV3-2) and TRBJ1-1; D may be TRBD1 (5 bases). The CDR3 is 15 amino acids. V dropped 0 bases and J dropped 10 bases, with 18 bases sitting between them. Per the germline V gene, CDR1 is LGHDT and CDR2 is YNNKEL (reference sequence). The CDR3, as DNA: TGTGCCAGCAGCCAAGAGCCTGTTGGCAGGGCTGGAGCTTTCTTT. The encoded protein is CASSQEPVGRAGAFF.

The J gene is TRBJ1-3, the V gene TRBV2; a possible D gene is TRBD1 (6 bases). Germline V lookup: CDR1 SNHLY, CDR2 FYNNEI. The CDR3 is 16 residues long. V lost 6 bases and J 2 bases, leaving 17 bases between the germline ends. CDR3 DNA sequence: TGTGCCAGCAGCCGGGAACAGGGTATCGCTGGAAACACCATATATTTT. Encoded protein: CASSREQGIAGNTIYF.

This chain joins TRBV9 and TRBJ2-2; no firm D call. The CDR3 loop spans 15 amino acids. Deletions cut 4 bases from V and 6 bases from J, with 16 bases between. Germline values: CDR1 SGDLS, CDR2 YYNGEE. Here the CDR3 reads CASSPSQVLSGELFF. In nucleotides, the CDR3 is TGTGCCAGCAGCCCAAGCCAGGTATTATCCGGGGAGCTGTTTTTT.

The chain employs TRBV3-1 (or the pseudogene TRBV3-2) and TRBJ1-6; 10 positions match TRBD1. Germline-derived CDR1 and CDR2 are LGHDT and YNNKEL (reference sequence). The junction had 1 base not matched to a gene; V was cut back by 2 bases and J by 9 bases. The CDR3 consists of 14 residues. This chain's CDR3 is CASSQRTGGSPLHF. In DNA form, the CDR3 reads TGTGCCAGCAGCCAACGGACAGGGGGTTCACCCCTCCACTTT.

The V gene is TRBV27, the J gene TRBJ2-3; tentative D call: TRBD1 (6 bases). CDR3 length: 14 residues. Deletions cut 3 bases from V and 6 bases from J, with 13 bases between. Germline assignment: CDR1 MNHEY and CDR2 SMNVEV (reference sequence). The DNA of the CDR3 is TGTGCCAGCAGTTTCGACAGGCATTCGGATACGCAGTATTTT. Amino acid sequence: CASSFDRHSDTQYF.

This chain links TRBV19 with TRBJ2-6, with D unresolved. Germline CDR1 reads LNHDA; CDR2 reads SQIVND (reference sequence). The V end was cut by 3 bases, the J end by 0 bases, with 6 bases between. CDR3 length: 15 amino acids. CDR3 in amino acids: CASSIWASGANVLTF. CDR3 DNA: TGTGCCAGTAGTATTTGGGCCTCTGGGGCCAACGTCCTGACTTTC.

This chain connects TRBV19 to TRBJ1-2, with D unclear. V gave up 3 bases and J gave up 2 bases, with 7 bases separating them. CDR1 and CDR2 (germline): LNHDA, SQIVND (reference sequence). The CDR3 has 13 amino acids. DNA of the CDR3: TGTGCCAGTAGTATTCGGCAGAACTATGGCTACACCTTC. Protein: CASSIRQNYGYTF. Supplemented by reference TRBV19 and TRBJ1-2, the full variable domain reads DGGITQSPKYLFRKEGQNVTLSCEQNLNHDAMYWYRQDPGQGLRLIYYSQIVNDFQKGDIAEGYSVSREKKESFPLTVTSAQKNPTAFYLCASSIRQNYGYTFGSGTRLTVV.

The genes are TRBV5-1 and TRBJ1-1; no firm D call. Germline V gene data show CDR1 as SGHRS and CDR2 as YFSETQ. V was trimmed by 1 base and J by 4 bases, leaving 8 bases between them. The CDR3 is 13 amino acids. In DNA form, the CDR3 reads TGCGCCAGCAGCTTGCGGGGAAGCACTGAAGCTTTCTTT. Amino acid sequence: CASSLRGSTEAFF.

This chain joins TRBV19 and TRBJ2-3; 11 bases are a match to TRBD2. J gave up 1 base and V 4 bases, and 4 bases lay outside the gene matches. Germline assignment: CDR1 LNHDA and CDR2 SQIVND (reference sequence). CDR3 length: 16 amino acids. The CDR3 is CASSSPSGGRTDTQYF. Written as DNA, the CDR3 is TGTGCCAGTAGTAGCCCTAGCGGGGGGCGCACAGATACGCAGTATTTT.

The rearrangement uses TRBV6-2 or TRBV6-3 and TRBJ2-2; D is ambiguous. Trimming left V 1 base short and J 5 bases short, with 5 bases between. The CDR3 covers 13 residues. Germline CDR1 reads MNHEY; CDR2 reads SVGEGT. The CDR3 sequence is CASSYFDTGELFF. For the CDR3, the DNA is TGTGCCAGCAGTTACTTTGATACCGGGGAGCTGTTTTTT.

V and J are TRBV28 and TRBJ1-2; no clear D gene. Looked up from germline, CDR1 is MDHEN and CDR2 is SYDVKM. V was cut by 6 bases and J by 4 bases, with 6 bases left in between. This CDR3 contains 11 residues. This CDR3 is CASSFLYGYTF. The CDR3 DNA follows: TGTGCCAGCAGCTTTCTCTATGGCTACACCTTC.

V and J are TRBV5-1 and TRBJ1-6; D uncertain. Germline V gene data show CDR1 as SGHRS and CDR2 as YFSETQ. V lost 2 bases and J 0 bases, leaving 6 bases between the germline ends. CDR3 length: 15 amino acids. The CDR3 coding sequence is TGCGCCAGCAGCTTTAAGAGCTCCTATAATTCACCCCTCCACTTT. Protein product: CASSFKSSYNSPLHF.

The chain employs TRBV25-1 and TRBJ2-3; 8 bases agree with TRBD1. The germline CDR1 and CDR2 sequences are MGHDK and SYGVNS. After removal of 6 bases from V and 2 bases from J, the junction contained 1 base not matched to a gene. CDR3 length equals 13 residues. CDR3 nucleotides: TGTGCCAGCAGGGGACAGGTCACAGATACGCAGTATTTT. It translates to CASRGQVTDTQYF. The variable domain in full, with the rest retrieved from reference TRBV25-1 and TRBJ2-3, is EADIYQTPRYLVIGTGKKITLECSQTMGHDKMYWYQQDPGMELHLIHYSYGVNSTEKGDLSSESTVSRIRTEHFPLTLESARPSHTSQYLCASRGQVTDTQYFGPGTRLTVL.

The CDR3 loop reads CASSQGLAGAVGTQYF. In DNA, the CDR3 is TGTGCCAGCAGCCAGGGACTAGCGGGCGCAGTCGGGACCCAGTACTTC. The chain couples TRBV7-9 to TRBJ2-5; TRBD2 matches 12 bases. Germline V gene lookup returns CDR1 SEHNR and CDR2 FQNEAQ (reference sequence). Unmatched junction bases numbered 11, after V lost 5 bases and J lost 7 bases. CDR3 length: 16 residues.

V and J are TRBV9 and TRBJ2-2; 11 nucleotides line up with TRBD1. This CDR3 has 17 amino acids. Trimming at V came to 2 bases and at J to 4 bases, leaving 7 bases not matched to a gene. Germline CDR1 SGDLS, CDR2 YYNGEE. The CDR3 loop is CASSVTSGQGVTGELFF. In DNA form, the CDR3 reads TGTGCCAGCAGCGTGACCTCGGGACAGGGGGTCACCGGGGAGCTGTTTTTT.

The chain joins TRBV20-1 to TRBJ2-1; D remains unclear. V was clipped by 2 bases and J by 8 bases, with 7 bases between them. The CDR3 loop spans 11 amino acids. CDR1 DFQATT and CDR2 SNEGSKA come from the germline V gene (reference sequence). The CDR3 DNA reads as TGCAGTGCTAGAAGCAATTATGAGCAGTTCTTC. Its protein product is CSARSNYEQFF.

This sequence joins TRBV29-1 and TRBJ2-1, with 8 nucleotides matching TRBD1. This CDR3 is built from 13 residues. V shed 4 bases and J 5 bases; nucleotides not matched to a gene: 4. Germline V gene lookup returns CDR1 SQVTM and CDR2 ANQGSEA. The CDR3: CSVAGQGNNEQFF. The DNA of the CDR3 is TGCAGCGTTGCAGGACAGGGCAACAATGAGCAGTTCTTC.

This clone has only one observation. The chain employs TRBV12-3 or TRBV12-4 and TRBJ2-3, with D hard to call. V dropped 6 bases and J dropped 2 bases, with 9 bases sitting between them. The CDR3 contains 13 residues. CDR3: CASRPPTTDTQYF. In DNA form, the CDR3 reads TGTGCCAGCAGGCCTCCAACCACAGATACGCAGTATTTT.

The J gene is TRBJ2-3, the V gene TRBV10-1; D not resolved. The V and J ends lost 3 bases and 9 bases respectively, with 19 bases between them. Germline values: CDR1 WNHNN, CDR2 SYGVQD (reference sequence). The CDR3 contains 15 residues. CDR3 protein: CASSDGDTARSTQYF. The CDR3 bases are TGCGCCAGCAGTGATGGTGATACGGCGCGATCGACGCAGTATTTT.

This clone showed up just once. The rearrangement joins TRBV5-4 to TRBJ2-5, with 13 bases aligning to TRBD2. In germline, CDR1 is SGHNT, CDR2 YYREEE (reference sequence). The CDR3 spans 16 residues. Germline trimming cut 4 bases from V and 5 bases from J; bases unmatched to any gene: 8. CDR3 protein: CASSTGTSGVGETQYF. In DNA form, the CDR3 reads TGTGCCAGCAGCACCGGGACTAGCGGGGTAGGGGAGACCCAGTACTTC.